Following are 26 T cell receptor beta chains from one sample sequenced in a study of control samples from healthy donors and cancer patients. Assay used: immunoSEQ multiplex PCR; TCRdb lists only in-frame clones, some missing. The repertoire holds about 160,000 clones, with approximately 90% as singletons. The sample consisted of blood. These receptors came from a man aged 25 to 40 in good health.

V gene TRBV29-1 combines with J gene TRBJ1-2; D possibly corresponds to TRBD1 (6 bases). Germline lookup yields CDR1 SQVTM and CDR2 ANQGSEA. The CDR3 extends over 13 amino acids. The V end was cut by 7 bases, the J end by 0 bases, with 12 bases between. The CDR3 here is CSARPGANYGYTF. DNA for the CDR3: TGCAGCGCCCGACCAGGGGCTAACTATGGCTACACCTTC.

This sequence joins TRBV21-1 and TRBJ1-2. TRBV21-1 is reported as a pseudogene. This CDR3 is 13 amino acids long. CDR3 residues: CASSGGGGGGYTF. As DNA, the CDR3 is TGTGCCAGCAGCGGGGGGGGAGGAGGTGGCTACACCTTC.

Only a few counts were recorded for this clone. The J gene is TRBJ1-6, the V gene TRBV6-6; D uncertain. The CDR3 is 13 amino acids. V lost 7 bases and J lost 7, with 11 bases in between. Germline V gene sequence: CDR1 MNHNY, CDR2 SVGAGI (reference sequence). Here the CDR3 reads CASKPQTNSPLHF. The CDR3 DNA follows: TGTGCCAGCAAGCCACAGACCAATTCACCCCTCCACTTT.

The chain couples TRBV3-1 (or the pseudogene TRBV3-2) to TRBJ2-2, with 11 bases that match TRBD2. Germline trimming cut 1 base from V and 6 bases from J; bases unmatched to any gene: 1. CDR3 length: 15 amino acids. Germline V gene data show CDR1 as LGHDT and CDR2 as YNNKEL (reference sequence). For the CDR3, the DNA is TGTGCCAGCAGCCAAGGGACTAGCGGGTCCGGGGAGCTGTTTTTT. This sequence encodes CASSQGTSGSGELFF.

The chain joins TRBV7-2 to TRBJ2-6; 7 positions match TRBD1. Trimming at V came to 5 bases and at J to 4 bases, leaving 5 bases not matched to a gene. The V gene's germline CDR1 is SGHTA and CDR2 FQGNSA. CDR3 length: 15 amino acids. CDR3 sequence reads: CASSPQGKGANVLTF. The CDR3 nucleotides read TGTGCCAGCAGCCCACAGGGGAAAGGGGCCAACGTCCTGACTTTC.

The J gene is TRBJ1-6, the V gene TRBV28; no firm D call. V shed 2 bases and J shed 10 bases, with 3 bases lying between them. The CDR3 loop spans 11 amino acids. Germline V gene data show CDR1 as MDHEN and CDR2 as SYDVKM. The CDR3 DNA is TGTGCCAGCAGTTTAAAATCACCCCTCCACTTT. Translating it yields CASSLKSPLHF.

CDR3 nucleotides: TGTGCCAGCAGGCCCCCCTCGGACAGGGGCGGCAATGAGCAGTTCTTC. Protein product: CASRPPSDRGGNEQFF. The rearrangement joins TRBV7-9 to TRBJ2-1; 9 bases fit TRBD1. The germline CDR1 and CDR2 sequences are SEHNR and FQNEAQ (reference sequence). J was trimmed by 6 bases and V by 6 bases; bases with no gene match: 12. This CDR3 region has 16 residues. The variable domain in full, with the rest retrieved from reference TRBV7-9 and TRBJ2-1, is DTGVSQNPRHKITKRGQNVTFRCDPISEHNRLYWYRQTLGQGPEFLTYFQNEAQLEKSRLLSDRFSAERPKGSFSTLEIQRTEQGDSAMYLCASRPPSDRGGNEQFFGPGTRLTVL.

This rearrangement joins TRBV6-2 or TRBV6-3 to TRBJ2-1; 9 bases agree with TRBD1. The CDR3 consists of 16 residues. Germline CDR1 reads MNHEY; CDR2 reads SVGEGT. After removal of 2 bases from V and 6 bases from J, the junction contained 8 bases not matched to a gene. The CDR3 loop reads CASSYTGTGNFNEQFF. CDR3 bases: TGTGCCAGCAGTTACACCGGGACAGGGAACTTCAATGAGCAGTTCTTC.

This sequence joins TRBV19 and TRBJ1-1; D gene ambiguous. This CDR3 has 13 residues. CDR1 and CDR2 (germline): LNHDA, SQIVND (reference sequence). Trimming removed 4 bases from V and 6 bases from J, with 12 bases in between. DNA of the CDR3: TGTGCCAGTAGTACCGGTAATGGAGCTGAAGCTTTCTTT. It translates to CASSTGNGAEAFF.

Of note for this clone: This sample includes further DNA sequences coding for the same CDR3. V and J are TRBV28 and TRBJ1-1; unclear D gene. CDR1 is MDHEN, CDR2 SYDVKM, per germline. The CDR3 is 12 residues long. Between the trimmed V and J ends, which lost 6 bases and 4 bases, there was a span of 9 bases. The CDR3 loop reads CASSLLGTEAFF. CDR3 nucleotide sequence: TGTGCCAGCAGCCTCCTAGGCACTGAAGCTTTCTTT.

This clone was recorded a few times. As DNA, the CDR3 is TGCGCCAGCAAAGAGACAGGGGTTGTTAGCTCCTATAATTCACCCCTCCACTTT. This gives the protein CASKETGVVSSYNSPLHF. The chain uses TRBV10-1 and TRBJ1-6; 8 bases match TRBD1. Trimming took 7 bases from V and 0 from J; bases not matched to a gene: 11. Germline V gene data show CDR1 as WNHNN and CDR2 as SYGVQD (reference sequence). This CDR3 is 18 amino acids long.

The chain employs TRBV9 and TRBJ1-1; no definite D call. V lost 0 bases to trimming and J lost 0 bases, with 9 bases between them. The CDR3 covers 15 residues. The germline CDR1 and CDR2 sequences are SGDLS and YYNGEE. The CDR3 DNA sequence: TGTGCCAGCAGCGTAGACGTCGAGCTGAACACTGAAGCTTTCTTT. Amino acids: CASSVDVELNTEAFF.

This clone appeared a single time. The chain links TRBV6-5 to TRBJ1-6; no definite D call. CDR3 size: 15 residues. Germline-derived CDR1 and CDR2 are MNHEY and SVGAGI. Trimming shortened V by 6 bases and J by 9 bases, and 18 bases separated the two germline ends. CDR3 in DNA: TGTGCCAGCAGCCAGACGGTCAATAATTTTTCACCCCTCCACTTT. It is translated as CASSQTVNNFSPLHF.

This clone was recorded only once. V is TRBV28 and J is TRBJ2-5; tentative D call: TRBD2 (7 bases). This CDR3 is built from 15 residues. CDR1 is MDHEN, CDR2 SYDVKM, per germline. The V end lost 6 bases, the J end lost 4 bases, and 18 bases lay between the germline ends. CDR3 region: CASRFFGGGAETQYF. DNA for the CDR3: TGTGCCAGCAGATTCTTCGGAGGGGGGGCAGAGACCCAGTACTTC.

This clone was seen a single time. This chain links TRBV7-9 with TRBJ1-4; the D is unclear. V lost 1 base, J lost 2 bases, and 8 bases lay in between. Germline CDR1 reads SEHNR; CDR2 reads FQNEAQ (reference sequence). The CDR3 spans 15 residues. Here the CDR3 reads CASSLGGDTNEKLFF. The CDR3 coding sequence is TGTGCCAGCAGCTTAGGCGGGGATACTAATGAAAAACTGTTTTTT.

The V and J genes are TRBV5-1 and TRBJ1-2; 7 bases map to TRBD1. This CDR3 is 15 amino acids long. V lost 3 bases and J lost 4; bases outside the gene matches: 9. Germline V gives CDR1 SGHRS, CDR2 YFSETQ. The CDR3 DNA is TGCGCCAGCAGCTCACAACCGGGACAGTCCTATGGCTACACCTTC. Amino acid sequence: CASSSQPGQSYGYTF. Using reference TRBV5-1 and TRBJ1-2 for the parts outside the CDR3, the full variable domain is KAGVTQTPRYLIKTRGQQVTLSCSPISGHRSVSWYQQTPGQGLQFLFEYFSETQRNKGNFPGRFSGRQFSNSRSEMNVSTLELGDSALYLCASSSQPGQSYGYTFGSGTRLTVV.

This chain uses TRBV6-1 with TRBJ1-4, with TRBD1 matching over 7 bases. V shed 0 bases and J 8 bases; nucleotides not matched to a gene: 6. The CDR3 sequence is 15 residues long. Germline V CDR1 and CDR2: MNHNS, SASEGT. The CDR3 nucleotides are TGTGCCAGCAGTGAAGCGCGAGGGGGCGGCGAAAAACTGTTTTTT. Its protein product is CASSEARGGGEKLFF.

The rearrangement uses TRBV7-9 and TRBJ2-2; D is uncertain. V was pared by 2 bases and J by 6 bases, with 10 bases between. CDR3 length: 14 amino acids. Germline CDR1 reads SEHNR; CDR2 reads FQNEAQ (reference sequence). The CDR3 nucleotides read TGTGCCAGCAGCTTATTGCGTTATGCCGGGGAGCTGTTTTTT. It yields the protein CASSLLRYAGELFF.

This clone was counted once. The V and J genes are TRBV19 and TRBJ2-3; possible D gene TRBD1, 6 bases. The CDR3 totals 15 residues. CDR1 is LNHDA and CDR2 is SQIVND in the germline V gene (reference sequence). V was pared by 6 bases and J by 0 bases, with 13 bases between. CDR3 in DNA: TGTGCCAGTAGCCAGGACAGTATAAGCACAGATACGCAGTATTTT. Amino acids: CASSQDSISTDTQYF. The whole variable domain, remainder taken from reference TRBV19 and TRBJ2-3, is DGGITQSPKYLFRKEGQNVTLSCEQNLNHDAMYWYRQDPGQGLRLIYYSQIVNDFQKGDIAEGYSVSREKKESFPLTVTSAQKNPTAFYLCASSQDSISTDTQYFGPGTRLTVL.

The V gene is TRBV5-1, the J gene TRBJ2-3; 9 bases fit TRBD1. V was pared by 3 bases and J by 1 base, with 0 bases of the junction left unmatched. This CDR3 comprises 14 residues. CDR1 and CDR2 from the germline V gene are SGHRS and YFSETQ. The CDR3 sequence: CASSWTGGTDTQYF. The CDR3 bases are TGCGCCAGCAGCTGGACAGGGGGCACAGATACGCAGTATTTT.

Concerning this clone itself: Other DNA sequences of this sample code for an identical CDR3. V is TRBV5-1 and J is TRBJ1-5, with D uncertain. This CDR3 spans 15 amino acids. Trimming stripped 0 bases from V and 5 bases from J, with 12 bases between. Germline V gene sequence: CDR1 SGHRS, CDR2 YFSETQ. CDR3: CASSLGPEGHQPQHF. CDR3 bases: TGCGCCAGCAGCTTGGGGCCCGAAGGGCATCAGCCCCAGCATTTT.

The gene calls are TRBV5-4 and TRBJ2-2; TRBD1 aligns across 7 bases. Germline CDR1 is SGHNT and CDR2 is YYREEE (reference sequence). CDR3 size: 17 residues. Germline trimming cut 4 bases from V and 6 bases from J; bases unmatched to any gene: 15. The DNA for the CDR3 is TGTGCCAGCAGCACGATACCAGGGGGTGGGTGGCCCGGGGAGCTGTTTTTT. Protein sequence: CASSTIPGGGWPGELFF.

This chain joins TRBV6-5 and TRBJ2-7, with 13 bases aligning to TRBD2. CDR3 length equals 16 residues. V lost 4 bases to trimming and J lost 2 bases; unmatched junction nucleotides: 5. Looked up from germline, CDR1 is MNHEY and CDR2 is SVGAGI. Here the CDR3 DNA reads TGTGCCAGCAGTTCTGGGGGGACTAGCGGGACCTACGAGCAGTACTTC. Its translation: CASSSGGTSGTYEQYF.

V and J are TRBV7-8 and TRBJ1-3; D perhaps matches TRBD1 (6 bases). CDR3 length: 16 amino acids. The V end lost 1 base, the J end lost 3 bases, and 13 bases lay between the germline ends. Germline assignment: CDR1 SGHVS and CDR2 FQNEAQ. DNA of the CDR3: TGTGCCAGCAGCTTAGACAGGGTTTCGGGTGGAAACACCATATATTTT. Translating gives CASSLDRVSGGNTIYF. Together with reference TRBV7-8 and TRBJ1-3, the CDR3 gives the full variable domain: GAGVSQSPRYKVAKRGQDVALRCDPISGHVSLFWYQQALGQGPEFLTYFQNEAQLDKSGLPSDRFFAERPEGSVSTLKIQRTQQEDSAVYLCASSLDRVSGGNTIYFGEGSWLTVV.

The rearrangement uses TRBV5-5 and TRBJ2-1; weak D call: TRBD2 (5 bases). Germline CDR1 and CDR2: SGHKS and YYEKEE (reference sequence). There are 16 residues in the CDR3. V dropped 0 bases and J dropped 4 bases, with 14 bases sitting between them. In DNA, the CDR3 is TGTGCCAGCAGCTTGGGGAATGGTTGGGAGTACAATGAGCAGTTCTTC. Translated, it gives CASSLGNGWEYNEQFF.

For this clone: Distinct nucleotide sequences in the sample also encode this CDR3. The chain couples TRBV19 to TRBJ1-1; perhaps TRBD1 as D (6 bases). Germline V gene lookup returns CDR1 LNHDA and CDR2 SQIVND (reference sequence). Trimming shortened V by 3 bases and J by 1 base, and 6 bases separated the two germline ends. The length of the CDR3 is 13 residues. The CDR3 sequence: CASSIRGNTEAFF. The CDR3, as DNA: TGTGCCAGTAGTATCAGGGGGAACACTGAAGCTTTCTTT.